The T cell receptor (beta chain) under discussion was sequenced for a study of T cells in Graves' hyperthyroidism and ophthalmopathy (dated by TCRdb to 2018 to 2020). In the study overall: Peripheral blood was sampled at the time of initial diagnosis, prior to any treatment. TCR V-J signatures able to tell the groups apart were searched for in a discovery cohort of 90 to 100 patients, of whom about 40 had Graves' ophthalmopathy and under 65 had stable Graves' hyperthyroidism. An independent validation cohort of under 20 hyperthyroidism patients and about 16 patients who later progressed to ophthalmopathy tested prospective prediction of ophthalmopathy. The approximately 100 discovery patients were randomly divided into training and test sets at a 7:3 ratio. Thyroid tissue and blood T-cell repertoires from several Graves' hyperthyroidism patients were also compared in the study. Following sampling, methimazole starting at 30 mg daily was given to hyperthyroidism patients, and high-dose intravenous methylprednisolone was given to ophthalmopathy patients. The paper describes TCR Vbeta CDR3 sequencing of 135 peripheral blood samples, made up of approximately 40 ophthalmopathy patients, more than 70 hyperthyroidism patients and about 17 progressor patients.

Stable Graves' hyperthyroidism was defined as the absence of progression to ophthalmopathy over 18 months of follow-up. Hyperthyroidism patients were newly diagnosed, had a disease duration of under 2 months, and were aged 18 to 65 years. Any patient with an uncontrolled infection, another autoimmune disease, pregnancy or lactation was excluded. Diagnoses were established on the basis of clinical symptoms, serum thyroxine and TRAb, thyroid ultrasound, and orbital computed tomography. Ficoll-Paque density gradient centrifugation was used to isolate PBMCs from around 10 ml of fresh peripheral blood. Total RNA was extracted using Trizol reagent, and RNA quality was assessed on an Agilent 2100 Bioanalyzer. As for this clonotype: No cognate antigen has been identified for it. It has no much larger one-base neighbor in the sample; base qualities were not kept.

The TCR beta CDR3 regions were amplified from the RNA transcripts. For the first round of RT-PCR on the TCR CDR3, the HTBI primer set was used together with the Qiagen OneStep RT-PCR kit. Libraries were constructed in a second round of multiplex PCR, after which size selection and purification were carried out. The libraries were sequenced on an Illumina HiSeq2000 using paired-end 100 bp reads. Concerning the study's data processing: SOAPnuke was used to process the raw data, throwing out any read that contained adapters or uncalled bases, had a mean Phred below 15, or lacked an exact constant-primer or identifier match. High-quality paired reads were merged using COPE v1.2.5, and each unique nucleotide sequence was defined as a clonotype. MiTCR v1.1 was used to align clonotypes to the IMGT TRBV, TRBD and TRBJ reference segments. The analysis included only V-J combinations with a frequency above 0.0001, which together covered approximately 99% of the repertoires. A TCS score was defined as the ratio between F50 (clonal expansion) and ExV (chaos), using BLOSUM62-based TCRdist between CDR3 peptides within each V-J. Welch's t-statistics and random forest reduced some 510 V-J features to 10 to 15, which were used in a naive Bayes classifier (R e1071). TCRdb trimmed the raw reads at Q25, called clones with MiXCR and kept productive beta chains. CDR3 protein duplicates are merged, each entry listing the most common genes and DNA. The authors' filters were not applied to this entry. This sample is represented by more than 300,000 distinct CDR3 sequences; about 13% of them were singletons. Less than 10% of the sample lies in the top ten.

What the authors observed across the whole study: Most expanded thyroid clonotypes (frequency above 0.001) were also detected in blood, a finding suggesting that blood repertoires may reflect thyroid immune responses. During validation, the model predicted progression to ophthalmopathy a median of around 7 months ahead of onset, with just under 71% sensitivity and more than 72% specificity. Sample size was not statistically predetermined, and investigators were not blinded to group allocation. A 13 V-J signature model separated ophthalmopathy from stable hyperthyroidism, with around 88% sensitivity and 81% to 82% specificity in cross-validation and 80%/75% in testing.

Including cysteine and phenylalanine, the CDR3 has 15 amino acids. Only the CDR3 portion is preserved as DNA: 45 bases, with reading frame beginning at the first base. The germline V gene specifies MNHNS as CDR1 and SASEGT as CDR2. Trimmed from V: 6 bases; trimmed from J: 2 bases; junction bases lacking a gene match: 7. The source of this sequence is a woman aged 18-29 years with Graves' hyperthyroidism. The chain employs TRBV6-1 and TRBJ2-1; 7 junctional bases match TRBD2. Sequenced input: blood. This receptor carries the CDR3 CASRGGTLTYNEQFF. The nucleotide sequence is given as TGTGCCAGCAGGGGGGGGACTTTAACCTACAATGAGCAGTTCTTC.